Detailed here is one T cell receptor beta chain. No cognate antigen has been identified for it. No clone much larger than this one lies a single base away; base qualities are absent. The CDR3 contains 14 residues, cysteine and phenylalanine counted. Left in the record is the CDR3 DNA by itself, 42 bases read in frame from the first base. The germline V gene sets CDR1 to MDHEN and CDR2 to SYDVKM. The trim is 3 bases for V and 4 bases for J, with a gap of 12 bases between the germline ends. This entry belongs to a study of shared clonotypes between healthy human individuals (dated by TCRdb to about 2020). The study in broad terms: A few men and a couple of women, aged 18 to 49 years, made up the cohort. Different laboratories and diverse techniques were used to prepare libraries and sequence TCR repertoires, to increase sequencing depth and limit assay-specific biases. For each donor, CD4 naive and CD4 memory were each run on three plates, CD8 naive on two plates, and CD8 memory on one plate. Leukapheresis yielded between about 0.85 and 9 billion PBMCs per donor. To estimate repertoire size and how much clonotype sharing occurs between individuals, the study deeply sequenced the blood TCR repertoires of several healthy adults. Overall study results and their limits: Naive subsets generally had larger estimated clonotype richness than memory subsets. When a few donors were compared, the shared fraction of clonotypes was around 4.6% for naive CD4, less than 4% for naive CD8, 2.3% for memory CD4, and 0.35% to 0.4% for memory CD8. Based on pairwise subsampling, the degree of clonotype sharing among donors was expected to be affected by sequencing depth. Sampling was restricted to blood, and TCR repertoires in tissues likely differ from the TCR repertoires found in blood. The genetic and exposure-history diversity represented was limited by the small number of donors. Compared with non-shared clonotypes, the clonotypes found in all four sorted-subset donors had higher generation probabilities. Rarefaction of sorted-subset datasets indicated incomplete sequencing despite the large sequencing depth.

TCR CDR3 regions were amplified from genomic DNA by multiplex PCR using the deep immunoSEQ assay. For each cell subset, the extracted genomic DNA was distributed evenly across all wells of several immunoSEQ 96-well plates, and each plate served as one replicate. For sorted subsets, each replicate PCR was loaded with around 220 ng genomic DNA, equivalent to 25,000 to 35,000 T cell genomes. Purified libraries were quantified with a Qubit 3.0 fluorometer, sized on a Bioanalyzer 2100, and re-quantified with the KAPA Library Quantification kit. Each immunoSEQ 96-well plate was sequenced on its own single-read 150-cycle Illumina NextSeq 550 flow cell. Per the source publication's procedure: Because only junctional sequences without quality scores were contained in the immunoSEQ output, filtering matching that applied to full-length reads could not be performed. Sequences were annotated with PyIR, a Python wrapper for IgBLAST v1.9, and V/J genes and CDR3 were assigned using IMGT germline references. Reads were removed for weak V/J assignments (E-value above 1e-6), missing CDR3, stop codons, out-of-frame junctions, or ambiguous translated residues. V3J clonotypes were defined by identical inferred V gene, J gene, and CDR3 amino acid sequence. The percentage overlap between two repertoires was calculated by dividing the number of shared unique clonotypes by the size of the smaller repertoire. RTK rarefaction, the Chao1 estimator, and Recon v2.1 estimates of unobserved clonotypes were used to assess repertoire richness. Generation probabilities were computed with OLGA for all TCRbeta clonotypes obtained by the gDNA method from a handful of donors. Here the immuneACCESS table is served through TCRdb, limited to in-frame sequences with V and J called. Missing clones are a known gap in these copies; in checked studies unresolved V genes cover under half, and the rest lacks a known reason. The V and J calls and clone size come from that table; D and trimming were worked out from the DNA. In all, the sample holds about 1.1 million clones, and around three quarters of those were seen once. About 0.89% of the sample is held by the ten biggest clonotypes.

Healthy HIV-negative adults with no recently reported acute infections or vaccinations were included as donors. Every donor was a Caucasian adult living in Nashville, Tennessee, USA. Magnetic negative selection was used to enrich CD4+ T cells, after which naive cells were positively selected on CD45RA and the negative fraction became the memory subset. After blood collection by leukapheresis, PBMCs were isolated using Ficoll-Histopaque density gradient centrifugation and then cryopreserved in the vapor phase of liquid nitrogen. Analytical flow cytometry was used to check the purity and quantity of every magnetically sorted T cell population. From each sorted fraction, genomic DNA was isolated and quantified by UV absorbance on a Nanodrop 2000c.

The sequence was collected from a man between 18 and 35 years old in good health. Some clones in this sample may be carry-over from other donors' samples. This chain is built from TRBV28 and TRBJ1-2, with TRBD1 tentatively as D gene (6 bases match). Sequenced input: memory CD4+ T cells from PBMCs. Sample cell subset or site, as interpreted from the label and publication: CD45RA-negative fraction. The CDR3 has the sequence CASSFRGAAYGYTF. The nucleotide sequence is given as TGTGCCAGCAGTTTTCGGGGGGCGGCCTATGGCTACACCTTC.